This T cell receptor beta chain stems from a study of blood T cell repertoires in COVID-19. Across the whole study: PBMCs, B-cell-depleted T cells, or T cells provided the cDNA or gDNA that made up the material.

Original processing methods: From reference gene primer amplification, estimates of nucleated cell counts were derived. The data were produced by immunoSEQ multiplex PCR, yet TCRdb's version contains in-frame clones alone and is incomplete. V, J and clone size derive from that table, while D and trimming were established from the DNA sequence. The repertoire holds some 88,000 clones, with about 91% as singletons. This CDR3 has 16 amino acids. Trimming stripped 4 bases from V and 8 bases from J, with 23 bases between. Germline V CDR1 and CDR2: SGHVS, FQNEAQ. This TCR derives from a human donor with active COVID-19. The donor label of this sample is uncertain. The source material was peripheral blood. This rearrangement joins TRBV7-8 to TRBJ1-2; D gene ambiguous. Here the CDR3 DNA reads TGTGCCAGCAGCTCCTTGGGCACAGTGACCCTTTACGGCTACACCTTC. It is translated as CASSSLGTVTLYGYTF.